Listed here is a single T cell receptor beta chain. This record comes from a study of blood T cell repertoires in COVID-19. J lost 3 bases, V lost 3 bases, and 6 bases had no gene match. Germline V CDR1 and CDR2: ENHRY, SYGVKD. This CDR3 comprises 15 residues. Cohort assignment relied on participant-reported clinical history. Original analysis: Reference gene primer amplification gave nucleated cell count estimates. The data were produced by immunoSEQ multiplex PCR, yet TCRdb's version contains in-frame clones alone and is incomplete. That table is the source of V, J and clone size, and D and trimming were worked out from the DNA. The repertoire holds 200,000 to 250,000 clones, with approximately 89% as singletons.

The specimen sequenced was PBMCs or T cells enriched from blood (not recorded which). V gene TRBV10-3 combines with J gene TRBJ2-3, with 7 bases that match TRBD1. The clonotype originates from a woman aged 30 to 39 who had been exposed to COVID-19. CDR3 residues: CAISDRDRTTDTQYF. CDR3 bases: TGTGCCATCAGTGACAGGGACAGAACGACAGATACGCAGTATTTT.